This TCR beta chain was documented in a study of blood T cell repertoires in COVID-19 (dated by TCRdb to 2020 to 2021). Context from the whole study: Samples from collaborators originated in the United States, Italy and Spain and spanned both the acute and convalescent phases of COVID-19. The prospective study material was composed of cDNA or gDNA derived from T cells, B-cell-depleted T cells, or PBMCs. Subjects who had been exposed to COVID-19, were actively infected with it, or had recovered from it provided the deeply sampled blood TCRbeta repertoires that made up the dataset. The repertoires were made available in a free public database intended to serve as a resource for research on the immune response to SARS-CoV-2. Samples were obtained from the ongoing ImmuneRACE study (first 160 participants) and from some 1,200 subjects provided by 6 global collaborators. A de-identified subject ID, COVID-19 status, age in years and sex were almost always included in the sample metadata. Where available, HLA class I and class II types were obtained from metadata supplied by the sample provider rather than from assay-based typing. The paper's findings and limits, for the study overall: The quantity of clinical and demographic metadata differed by source and by participant and was supplied without curation.

As regards this clone: Which antigen it targets is not known. No per-base quality is available; no much larger clone lies one base away.

TCRbeta CDR3 regions were amplified from genomic DNA by means of the immunoSEQ Assay, a bias-controlled multiplex PCR. Under the source paper's analysis protocol: Within the assay, amplification of reference gene primers was used to estimate how many nucleated cells each sample contained. To quantify the absolute abundance of each unique TCRbeta CDR3 rearrangement, sequence reads were collapsed and filtered. For each sample, productive Simpson clonality was calculated as the square root of Simpson's diversity index across productive rearrangements. Drawn from immuneACCESS, this table holds only the in-frame rearrangements with V and J called that TCRdb kept. Clones are partly lost; checked studies trace under half to an unresolved V gene and leave the rest unexplained. V and J calls and clone size are given by that table; D and trimming were obtained from the DNA. This sample is represented by roughly 100,000 clones; about 89% of them were singletons. Of the sample, around 5.5% falls within the top ten clones.

Collaborating institutions collected whole blood in K2EDTA tubes following their own protocols. Collaborator samples were shipped for TCRbeta analysis as frozen whole blood, isolated PBMCs, or DNA extracted from either sample type. CDR1 and CDR2 were assigned from the germline V gene as MNHEY and SVGAGI. CDR3 length: 14 amino acids, cysteine to phenylalanine. The kept DNA is CDR3 alone, 42 bases in frame from the first base. V is clipped by 2 bases and J by 7 bases, and the sequence between their germline boundaries is 9 bases long. The chain is made from TRBV6-5 and TRBJ1-6; no D segment can be confidently identified. The clonotype was recovered from a human donor in a cohort sampled during active COVID-19. Source material: peripheral blood. The CDR3 corresponds to CASSYGQLNSPLHF. The nucleotide sequence is given as TGTGCCAGCAGTTACGGGCAGTTGAATTCACCCCTCCACTTT.